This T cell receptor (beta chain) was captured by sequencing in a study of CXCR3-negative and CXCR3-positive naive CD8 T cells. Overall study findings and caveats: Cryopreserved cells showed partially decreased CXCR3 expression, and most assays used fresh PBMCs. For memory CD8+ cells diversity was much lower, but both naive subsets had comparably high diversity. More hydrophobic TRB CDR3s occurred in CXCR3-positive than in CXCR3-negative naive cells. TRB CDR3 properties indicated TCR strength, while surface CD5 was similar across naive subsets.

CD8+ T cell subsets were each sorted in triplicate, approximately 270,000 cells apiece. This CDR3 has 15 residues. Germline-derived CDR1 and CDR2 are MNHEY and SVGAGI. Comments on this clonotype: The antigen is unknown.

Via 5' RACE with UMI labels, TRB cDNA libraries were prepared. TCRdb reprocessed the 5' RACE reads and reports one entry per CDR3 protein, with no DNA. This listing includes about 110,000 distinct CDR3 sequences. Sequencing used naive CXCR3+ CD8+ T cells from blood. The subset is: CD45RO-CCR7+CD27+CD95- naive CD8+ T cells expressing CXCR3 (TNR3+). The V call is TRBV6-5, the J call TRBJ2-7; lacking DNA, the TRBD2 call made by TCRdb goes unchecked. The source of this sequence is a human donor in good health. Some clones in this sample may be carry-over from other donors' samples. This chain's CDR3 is CASSYSVDSTYEQYF.